This TCR beta chain is drawn from a study of Graves' ophthalmopathy and Graves' hyperthyroidism. Across the whole study: Pretreatment peripheral blood was obtained at initial diagnosis.

V shed 5 bases and J 7 bases; nucleotides not matched to a gene: 11. Germline V gene data show CDR1 as SGHVS and CDR2 as FQNEAQ. The CDR3 has 15 amino acids. This clonotype was counted a few times. Researchers took RNA transcripts and amplified TCR beta CDR3 regions from them. First-round RT-PCR with HTBI primers preceded a second-round multiplex PCR. MiXCR, applied by TCRdb to the multiplex PCR reads, yields one record per CDR3 protein. The sample lists over 650,000 distinct CDR3 sequences; about two fifths were seen once. This chain uses TRBV7-8 with TRBJ2-3; TRBD2 matches 8 bases. The origin of this receptor is an adult man with Graves' ophthalmopathy. Sample: peripheral blood. This chain's CDR3 is CASSPGRGLVHTQYF. CDR3 nucleotides: TGTGCCAGCAGCCCGGGCCGGGGACTAGTTCATACGCAGTATTTT.